Listed below are T cell receptor beta chains from one sample, sequenced in a study of cytomegalovirus exposure and HLA in healthy donors. TCRdb keeps only in-frame clones here, not all; method: immunoSEQ multiplex PCR. The sample gives 150,000 to 200,000 clones, 68% of which show up once; approximately 1.3% is in the top ten. Sequenced material: PBMCs. All receptors come from a man in his fifties in good health and CMV-seronegative. The CDR3 runs from the conserved cysteine through the conserved F or W. The D gene is left open where the match is weak. Only part of the rows carry a size: once, few, many, or a class if the clone is expanded.

J gene: TRBJ1-2; V gene: TRBV10-3; clone size: .; D gene: .; CDR3 protein: CAISGFKEGVSYGYTF; CDR3 DNA: TGTGCCATCAGTGGGTTCAAAGAGGGGGTTAGCTATGGCTACACCTTC
J gene: TRBJ2-7; V gene: TRBV5-4; clone size: .; D gene: .; CDR3 protein: CASSQVQWDEQYF; CDR3 DNA: TGTGCCAGCAGCCAGGTCCAATGGGACGAGCAGTACTTC
J gene: TRBJ2-5; V gene: TRBV20-1; clone size: .; D gene: .; CDR3 protein: CSAERTETQYF; CDR3 DNA: TGCAGTGCTGAGCGGACAGAGACCCAGTACTTC
J gene: TRBJ2-7; V gene: TRBV7-2; clone size: .; D gene: TRBD2; CDR3 protein: CASSFGTTDPLYEQYF; CDR3 DNA: TGTGCCAGCAGCTTTGGGACTACTGACCCACTTTACGAGCAGTACTTC
J gene: TRBJ2-1; V gene: TRBV13; clone size: .; D gene: .; CDR3 protein: CASSLTGEEQFF; CDR3 DNA: TGTGCCAGCAGCTTGACCGGGGAAGAGCAGTTCTTC
J gene: TRBJ2-5; V gene: TRBV5-1; clone size: once; D gene: .; CDR3 protein: CASSLASGGQETQYF; CDR3 DNA: TGCGCCAGCAGCTTGGCCTCCGGGGGCCAAGAGACCCAGTACTTC
J gene: TRBJ1-5; V gene: TRBV19; clone size: .; D gene: TRBD1; CDR3 protein: CASSKSGQGSNQPQHF; CDR3 DNA: TGTGCCAGTAGTAAATCGGGACAGGGGAGCAATCAGCCCCAGCATTTT
J gene: TRBJ2-1; V gene: TRBV7-3; clone size: .; D gene: TRBD2; CDR3 protein: CASSLIAGRDEQFF; CDR3 DNA: TGTGCCAGCAGCTTAATCGCGGGGAGGGATGAGCAGTTCTTC
J gene: TRBJ1-4; V gene: TRBV18; clone size: .; D gene: TRBD1; CDR3 protein: CASSPSTGGEGNEKLFF; CDR3 DNA: TGTGCCAGCTCACCATCGACAGGGGGCGAGGGTAATGAAAAACTGTTTTTT
J gene: TRBJ2-7; V gene: TRBV5-1; clone size: .; D gene: .; CDR3 protein: CASSLVAGAGEQYF; CDR3 DNA: TGCGCCAGCAGCTTGGTTGCGGGGGCGGGCGAGCAGTACTTC
J gene: TRBJ1-1; V gene: TRBV5-1; clone size: .; D gene: TRBD1; CDR3 protein: CASSLGNRGDTEAFF; CDR3 DNA: TGCGCCAGCAGCTTGGGTAACAGGGGAGACACTGAAGCTTTCTTT
J gene: TRBJ1-6; V gene: TRBV6-1; clone size: .; D gene: TRBD1; CDR3 protein: CASSEGTGGESVHF; CDR3 DNA: TGTGCCAGCAGTGAGGGGACAGGGGGAGAGAGTGTCCACTTT
J gene: TRBJ2-1; V gene: TRBV5-1; clone size: .; D gene: .; CDR3 protein: CASSSGPSSYNEQFF; CDR3 DNA: TGCGCCAGCTCGAGCGGCCCGAGCTCCTACAATGAGCAGTTCTTC
J gene: TRBJ2-7; V gene: TRBV28; clone size: .; D gene: TRBD1; CDR3 protein: CASSDRAIWYF; CDR3 DNA: TGTGCCAGCAGTGACAGGGCCATTTGGTACTTC
J gene: TRBJ2-7; V gene: TRBV6-5; clone size: .; D gene: TRBD2; CDR3 protein: CASSYSGAGVSYEQYF; CDR3 DNA: TGTGCCAGCAGTTACTCGGGAGCGGGGGTTTCCTACGAGCAGTACTTC
J gene: TRBJ1-1; V gene: TRBV4-3; clone size: .; D gene: .; CDR3 protein: CASSQDDPVPTEAFF; CDR3 DNA: TGCGCCAGCAGCCAAGATGATCCAGTCCCCACTGAAGCTTTCTTT
J gene: TRBJ2-1; V gene: TRBV19; clone size: .; D gene: TRBD2; CDR3 protein: CASSQASGGYNEQFF; CDR3 DNA: TGTGCCAGTAGTCAAGCTAGCGGGGGCTACAATGAGCAGTTCTTC
J gene: TRBJ2-2; V gene: TRBV14; clone size: .; D gene: TRBD1; CDR3 protein: CASSQPRQGAGTGELFF; CDR3 DNA: TGTGCCAGCAGCCAACCTAGACAGGGGGCGGGCACCGGGGAGCTGTTTTTT
J gene: TRBJ1-1; V gene: TRBV5-1; clone size: few; D gene: TRBD1; CDR3 protein: CASSLGDRAPEAFF; CDR3 DNA: TGCGCCAGCAGCTTGGGAGACAGGGCCCCTGAAGCTTTCTTT
J gene: TRBJ1-5; V gene: TRBV11-2; clone size: .; D gene: TRBD1; CDR3 protein: CASSFDYRGNQPQHF; CDR3 DNA: TGTGCCAGCAGCTTCGATTACAGGGGAAATCAGCCCCAGCATTTT
J gene: TRBJ2-7; V gene: TRBV6-6; clone size: once; D gene: .; CDR3 protein: CASVGQGTYEQYF; CDR3 DNA: TGTGCCAGCGTGGGGCAGGGAACCTACGAGCAGTACTTC
J gene: TRBJ1-2; V gene: TRBV6-1; clone size: few; D gene: TRBD1; CDR3 protein: CASSSRTGQDGYTF; CDR3 DNA: TGTGCCAGCAGTTCCCGGACAGGGCAGGACGGCTACACCTTC
J gene: TRBJ2-3; V gene: TRBV5-1; clone size: .; D gene: TRBD2; CDR3 protein: CASSLAGSSGGQDTQYF; CDR3 DNA: TGCGCCAGCAGCTTGGCGGGTTCTAGCGGGGGTCAAGATACGCAGTATTTT
J gene: TRBJ1-4; V gene: TRBV4-1; clone size: many; D gene: .; CDR3 protein: CASSPRGGGDEKLFF; CDR3 DNA: TGCGCCAGCAGCCCCCGTGGGGGCGGAGATGAAAAACTGTTTTTT
J gene: TRBJ2-1; V gene: TRBV4-2; clone size: .; D gene: TRBD2; CDR3 protein: CASSHPGTSGDYNEQFF; CDR3 DNA: TGTGCCAGCAGCCACCCCGGGACTAGCGGGGACTACAATGAGCAGTTCTTC
J gene: TRBJ2-2; V gene: TRBV5-1; clone size: .; D gene: TRBD2; CDR3 protein: CASSLPLTSGGVKNTGELFF; CDR3 DNA: TGCGCCAGCAGCTTACCCCTGACTAGCGGGGGGGTGAAAAACACCGGGGAGCTGTTTTTT
J gene: TRBJ2-3; V gene: TRBV5-1; clone size: .; D gene: TRBD1; CDR3 protein: CASVLTGLGPDTQYF; CDR3 DNA: TGCGCCAGCGTGCTGACAGGGCTCGGGCCAGATACGCAGTATTTT
J gene: TRBJ1-2; V gene: TRBV2; clone size: once; D gene: .; CDR3 protein: CASRQGFDGYTF; CDR3 DNA: TGTGCCAGCAGGCAGGGATTTGATGGCTACACCTTC
J gene: TRBJ2-7; V gene: TRBV7-9; clone size: .; D gene: TRBD1; CDR3 protein: CASSLGTASSYEQYF; CDR3 DNA: TGTGCCAGCAGCCTAGGGACAGCGAGCTCCTACGAGCAGTACTTC
J gene: TRBJ2-3; V gene: TRBV19; clone size: .; D gene: .; CDR3 protein: CASSEGIATDTQYF; CDR3 DNA: TGTGCCAGTAGTGAGGGTATAGCCACAGATACGCAGTATTTT
J gene: TRBJ2-5; V gene: TRBV28; clone size: once; D gene: TRBD1; CDR3 protein: CASSLHRGLGETQYF; CDR3 DNA: TGTGCCAGCAGTTTACACAGGGGGCTCGGAGAGACCCAGTACTTC
J gene: TRBJ2-2; V gene: TRBV7-6; clone size: .; D gene: TRBD2; CDR3 protein: CASSLNTGGLTGELFF; CDR3 DNA: TGTGCCAGCAGCCTCAATACGGGGGGTCTCACCGGGGAGCTGTTTTTT
J gene: TRBJ2-5; V gene: TRBV18; clone size: .; D gene: .; CDR3 protein: CASSPWQGWETQYF; CDR3 DNA: TGTGCCAGCTCACCATGGCAGGGCTGGGAGACCCAGTACTTC
J gene: TRBJ2-1; V gene: TRBV5-1; clone size: .; D gene: TRBD1; CDR3 protein: CASKITGVGYNEQFF; CDR3 DNA: TGCGCCAGCAAGATTACAGGGGTCGGGTACAATGAGCAGTTCTTC
J gene: TRBJ2-1; V gene: TRBV5-6; clone size: few; D gene: TRBD2; CDR3 protein: CASSAKRLAVHNEQFF; CDR3 DNA: TGTGCCAGCAGCGCAAAACGACTAGCGGTCCACAATGAGCAGTTCTTC